The present TCR beta chain was sequenced within a study of blood T cell repertoires in COVID-19 (dated by TCRdb to the early 2020s). Study-wide context: The collaborator samples originated in the United States, Italy and Spain and spanned the acute and convalescent phases of COVID-19. A freely available public database, intended as a resource for researchers studying the immune response to SARS-CoV-2, is where the repertoires were released. The samples were drawn from the first 160 participants of the ongoing ImmuneRACE study and from 950 to 1,500 subjects provided by 6 global collaborators. Sample metadata almost always included a de-identified subject ID, COVID-19 status, age in years and sex. Subjects who had been exposed to COVID-19, were actively infected with it, or had recovered from it provided the deeply sampled blood TCRbeta repertoires that made up the dataset. Where available, HLA class I and class II types were obtained from metadata supplied by the sample provider rather than from assay-based typing. The material from the prospective study consisted of cDNA or gDNA derived from T cells, B-cell-depleted T cells, or PBMCs.

Each collaborating institution followed its own protocols to collect whole blood in K2EDTA tubes. Collaborator samples were shipped for TCRbeta analysis as frozen whole blood, isolated PBMCs, or DNA extracted from either sample type. What the authors observed across the whole study: The amount of clinical and demographic metadata varied by source and participant and was provided uncurated.

This clone was observed at least ten times. Its antigen is unknown. No much larger clone is present one base from it, and per-base qualities are unavailable. V and J lose 4 bases and 2 bases, and a span of 17 bases separates them. The CDR3 spans 17 residues, from the cysteine through the phenylalanine. The CDR3 DNA has 51 bases and is translated from base 1. CDR1 is given as SEHNR and CDR2 as FQNEAQ, both from the germline V gene (reference sequence). The immunoSEQ Assay, a bias-controlled multiplex PCR, was used to amplify TCRbeta CDR3 regions from genomic DNA. As for how the authors treated the data: Nucleated cell counts per sample were estimated from amplification of reference gene primers within the assay. To quantify the absolute abundance of each unique TCRbeta CDR3 rearrangement, sequence reads were collapsed and filtered. For each sample, productive Simpson clonality was calculated as the square root of Simpson's diversity index across productive rearrangements. Sourced from immuneACCESS, this table was stored by TCRdb with only in-frame sequences that have V and J called. A share of the clones is absent; for the studies checked, an unresolved V gene accounts for under half, and the remainder has no known explanation. From that table come the V and J calls and clone size; the DNA was used to work out D and trimming. The sample data list 85,000 to 120,000 clones, and more than 75% of these were observed just once. The ten largest clones take up 9.8% of the sample.

The source of this sequence is a man aged 55 to 70 with active or convalescent COVID-19. The V and J genes are TRBV7-9 and TRBJ1-4; 6 matching bases give a weak D call of TRBD1. The sample taken for sequencing was peripheral blood. Here is the DNA: TGTGCCAGCAGCTCGTCCAGGGGCGAATCGACTAATGAAAAACTGTTTTTT. Its protein is CASSSSRGESTNEKLFF.